This T cell receptor (beta chain) came from a study of draining lymph node invasion in breast cancer (dated by TCRdb to between 2020 and 2021). The study in broad terms: Nodal metastasis was diagnosed by histology and cytokeratin immunohistochemistry and confirmed by EpCAM/CD45 flow cytometry. A separate targeted assay used bulk TCR-beta CDR3 sequencing to compare sorted memory regulatory T cells with memory conventional CD4 T cells across breast cancer tissues. From every patient, the primary tumor plus matched non-invaded and tumor-invaded tumor-draining lymph nodes were collected, and both Treg and Tconv subsets were profiled. Lymph nodes from a handful of patients were covered by the separate targeted TCR sequencing, and for three of those patients the primary tumors were sequenced as well. The full study reports these points: Whether Treg conversion occurred in a given organ or whether converted Tregs recirculated between nodes and tumor could not be resolved from the data. Roughly 12-25% of Treg TCRs were shared with Tconvs per tissue, interpreted as suggesting peripheral Treg induction. Detection of some of the top 100 tumor clones in both invaded and non-invaded nodes suggests recirculation between tumor and draining nodes. Tracking of the top-100 tumor clones could be carried out in just a couple of patients. TCRs shared between the Treg and Tconv subsets were viewed as suggestive of, but not proof of, a common clonal origin. Across all tissues in the targeted TCR-seq data, Tregs appeared to be more clonally expanded than Tconvs, and both subsets showed lower diversity in tumor than in lymph nodes.

The library was built by means of bulk RNA-seq. Data came from an Illumina HiSeq 2500. Per the original workflow: CDR3 sequences in the separate targeted TCR-seq dataset were extracted from raw reads and quantified using MiXCR version 2.1.5 with default parameters. In the separate targeted TCR-seq dataset, TCR-beta clones were defined by the combination of V gene, J gene and CDR3 sequence. In the separate targeted TCR-seq dataset, clones with fewer than three counts were removed, then only the 90% most strongly expressed clones per sample were retained. The separate targeted TCR-seq dataset calculated Treg-Tconv overlap for each tissue as the number of shared clones divided by the total number of Treg clones, multiplied by 100. TCRdb itself trimmed the public reads at Q25 with fastp, ran MiXCR and retained productive beta chains. One record per CDR3 amino acid sequence lists the most common genes and DNA. TCRdb, not the authors, supplied the V and J calls. The table for this sample lists 3,000 or so distinct CDR3 sequences; around 83% of them were counted only once. The ten largest clones take up less than 10% of the sample.

The V and J ends are trimmed by 2 bases and 4 bases, leaving 11 bases between them. Taken from cysteine to phenylalanine, the CDR3 has 15 residues. Solely the CDR3 DNA is kept, with 45 bases framed from the first base. Points on this clonotype: What this receptor recognizes is not known. No base-level quality is on record; no much larger clone is a single base apart.

CD4+ CD45RA- CD25- cells were sorted as memory conventional CD4 T cells. Each tumor-draining lymph node was classified as non-invaded if metastatic tumor cells were absent and as invaded if metastatic tumor cells were present. Before staining and sorting, T cells were pre-enriched using a Miltenyi Pan T Cell isolation kit. Immunohistochemistry for estrogen receptor, progesterone receptor, HER2 and Ki-67 was used to characterize the primary tumors. Within a few hours after surgery, the fresh surgical tissue was processed by cutting it into small fragments. Tissue fragments were enzymatically digested with Liberase TL plus DNase for under 25 minutes and were then filtered through a 40-micrometer strainer. Sorting used a BD FACS Aria II with roughly 96-99% purity, after DAPI live/dead staining. Sorted cells were lysed in TCL buffer and RNA was purified with a Norgen Single Cell RNA purification kit including DNase treatment.

Rearrangement joined TRBV12-3 or TRBV12-4 to TRBJ1-4, with an unclear D gene assignment. The sample consisted of sorted memory CD4+ effector T cells from a lymph node. This sample's cell subset or site label indicates: CD45RA-negative sorted CD4+ T cells (memory Tconv or effector/memory Treg). This sequence originates from a female donor with luminal breast cancer. Here is the DNA: TGTGCCAGCAGTTTAAGAGGAGAGGGTAATGAAAAACTGTTTTTT. Translation gives CASSLRGEGNEKLFF.